This TCR beta chain was documented in a study of glioma-infiltrating T cells. Findings and limits, study-wide: CDR3 overlap between tissue and blood was very small. Gliomas, especially low-grade, showed above-expected tissue-blood divergence; non-neoplastic patients showed below.

TCR alpha and beta CDR3 regions were amplified from RNA using iRepertoire nested multiplex PCR. One-step reverse transcription and amplification started from approximately 100-400 ng of tissue mRNA or PBMC total RNA. In TCRdb, the multiplex PCR reads were re-called with MiXCR into one record per CDR3 protein. This table has 95,000 to 150,000 distinct CDR3 sequences, approximately 25% appearing once. V was trimmed by 3 bases and J by 4 bases, leaving 10 bases between them. The CDR3 totals 13 residues. Germline V gene sequence: CDR1 SQVTM, CDR2 ANQGSEA. This clonotype was counted between two and nine times. Its matching antigen is unknown.

Sequenced material: glioma tissue, nonneoplastic brain tissue, or PBMCs (not recorded which). V is TRBV29-1 and J is TRBJ2-1; D uncertain. This receptor was taken from a human donor with low-grade glioma or glioblastoma, undergoing nonglioma brain surgery, or in good health (not recorded which). The CDR3 DNA reads TGCAGCGTTGAGCCAGCGCCTTACAATGAGCAGTTCTTC. Encoded protein: CSVEPAPYNEQFF.